The T cell receptor beta chain under discussion was sequenced for a study of lymphopenia after photon versus proton radiotherapy. General observations from the study: A bigger post-nadir fall in TCR diversity correlated inversely with survival time in deceased patients.

Sequenced by immunoSEQ multiplex PCR; TCRdb stores in-frame clones only, minus some. The data contain around 23,000 clones, around 90% of them singletons. Germline loops: CDR1 SGHTA, CDR2 FQGNSA. This CDR3 has 17 residues. The trim removed 5 bases at V and 1 base at J, leaving 9 bases unmatched. Comment on this clone: Its target is not known.

The material was peripheral blood, obtained from a patient treated with photon-based radiotherapy. The V gene is TRBV7-2, the J gene TRBJ2-3, with 10 positions matching TRBD2. This receptor was identified in a man in his forties or fifties with gastric cancer. For the CDR3, the DNA is TGTGCCAGCAGCCCCCATCCCGGGACTAGCGGCACAGATACGCAGTATTTT. Translating it yields CASSPHPGTSGTDTQYF.